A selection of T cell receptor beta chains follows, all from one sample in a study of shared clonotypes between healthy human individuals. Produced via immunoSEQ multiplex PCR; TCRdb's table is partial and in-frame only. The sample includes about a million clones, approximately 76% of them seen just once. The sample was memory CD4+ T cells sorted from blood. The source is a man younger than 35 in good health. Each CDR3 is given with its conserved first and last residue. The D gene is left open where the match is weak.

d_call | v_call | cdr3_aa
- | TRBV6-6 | CASSLGFGGEKLFF
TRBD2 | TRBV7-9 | CASSLGTSVYNEQFF
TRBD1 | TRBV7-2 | CASSTGTGPLYGYTF
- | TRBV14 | CASSRGELWTGELFF
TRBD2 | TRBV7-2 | CASSSSRLAGINTGELFF
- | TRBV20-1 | CSGVGNEQFF
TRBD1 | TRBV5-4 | CASSSGQGREKLFF
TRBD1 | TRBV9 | CASSGTGGAGSGNTIYF
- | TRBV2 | CASSAGASGNTIYF
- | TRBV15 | CATLSSYGVEKLFF
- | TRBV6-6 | CASISTGSGANVLTF
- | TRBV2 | CASSERRLATNEKLFF
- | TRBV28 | CASSLSGFSLGYGYTF
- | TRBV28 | CASSFGSGARQPQHF
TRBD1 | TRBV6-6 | CASSSGTVNEQYF
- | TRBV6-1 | CASTPSFNEQFF
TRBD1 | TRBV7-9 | CASSGGDRESTDTQYF
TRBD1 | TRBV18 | CASSPPTGRVEKLFF
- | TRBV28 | CASCMVGKNIQYF
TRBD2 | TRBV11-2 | CASRGLAGMYQETQYF
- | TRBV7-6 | CASSSIAGFTDTQYF
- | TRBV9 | CASSVGEGGYNEQFF
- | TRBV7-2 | CASSLRPGATGNTIYF
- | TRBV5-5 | CASSPGPGETQYF
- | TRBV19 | CASSPRTPGTEAFF
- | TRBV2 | CASSGRIGLAYGYTF
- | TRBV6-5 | CASSWGVLMNTEAFF
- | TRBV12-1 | CASSSTGTSPYYEQYF
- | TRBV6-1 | CASSEARASEAFF
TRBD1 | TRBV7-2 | CASSLGDRLRAFF
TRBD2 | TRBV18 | CASSPNGGGLAGVTHYEQYF
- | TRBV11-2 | CAGKSLKANNEQFF
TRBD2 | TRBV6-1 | CASSPRGGQETQYF
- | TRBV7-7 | CASSLGGGKFNYGYTF
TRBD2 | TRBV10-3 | CAISPGGASTDTQYF
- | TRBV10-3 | CAISESTFNLYEQYF
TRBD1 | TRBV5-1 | CASSLGQDYNGYTF
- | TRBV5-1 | CASSSDPGTNYGYTF
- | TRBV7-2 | CASSLEAKNIQYF
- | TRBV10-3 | CAISEGLDSYEQYF
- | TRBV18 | CASSPLAVPRGYPVSGNTIYF